This TCR beta chain appears in the sequencing data of a study of blood T cell repertoires in COVID-19. Study background: COVID-19 samples collected from the United States, Italy and Spain covered acute and convalescent phases. PBMCs, B-cell-depleted T cells, or T cells were the source of the cDNA or gDNA that made up the material.

Trimming took 4 bases from V and 1 from J, leaving 10 bases between them. The length of the CDR3 is 14 residues. The germline gives CDR1 MGHRA, CDR2 YSYEKL. In the authors' methods: How many nucleated cells were present was estimated from reference gene primer amplification. Data came from immunoSEQ multiplex PCR; TCRdb stores just in-frame clones and leaves some out. D and trimming were read from the DNA, whereas the V and J calls and clone size are those reported in that table. The table records 200,000 to 250,000 clones, roughly 86% of them present only once. The sequence came from a woman in her twenties or thirties who had recovered from COVID-19. Source material: peripheral blood. This rearrangement joins TRBV4-1 to TRBJ1-1; D not resolved. The CDR3 nucleotides read TGCGCCAGCAGCCGCCAAGAGGAGAACACTGAAGCTTTCTTT. It translates to CASSRQEENTEAFF.